This T cell receptor beta chain derives from a study of shared clonotypes between healthy human individuals. At the level of the study: Three plates each covered CD4 naive and memory; CD8 naive two, CD8 memory one. Regarding the study as a whole: Sequencing of the sorted subsets was shown by rarefaction to be incomplete despite large depth. An expected dependence of interdonor clonotype sharing on sequencing depth was noted.

This clone was picked up one time. The antigen is not known. In germline, CDR1 is GTSNPN, CDR2 SVGIG (reference sequence). The V gene lost 3 bases and the J gene lost 2 bases, with 14 bases spanning the gap. This CDR3 spans 15 amino acids. Method: immunoSEQ multiplex PCR; TCRdb's copy keeps in-frame clones and lacks some. The sample shows approximately 1.1 million clones, approximately 80% of them seen only once. The sample consisted of memory CD4+ T cells from PBMCs. Stated subset: CD45RA-negative fraction. The origin of this receptor is a man younger than 35 in good health. Some clones in this sample may be carry-over from other donors' samples. The chain links TRBV30 to TRBJ1-5; weak D call: TRBD1 (5 bases). CDR3 amino acids: CAWRRRGDGNQPQHF. CDR3 DNA sequence: TGTGCCTGGAGACGGCGGGGGGATGGCAATCAGCCCCAGCATTTT.